These T cell receptor beta chains were read from a single sample in a study of CD8 T cells in ankylosing spondylitis. TCRdb re-derived calls from the 5' RACE reads in MiXCR, one entry per CDR3 protein. The table has a few hundred thousand distinct CDR3 sequences, around 24% seen once. Sequenced sample: blood, either unsorted or a sorted T cell fraction (not recorded which). These TCRs come from a male donor with ankylosing spondylitis. The CDR3 runs from the conserved cysteine through the conserved F or W. The D gene is left open where the match is weak. Part of the rows lack a size; the others show once, few, many or a class for expanded clones.

clone_size j_call d_call v_call cdr3_length cdr3_aa cdr3_nt
- TRBJ2-1 TRBD2 TRBV5-1 17 CASSPASGAVSYNEQFF TGCGCCAGCAGCCCGGCTAGCGGGGCGGTGTCCTACAATGAGCAGTTCTTC
- TRBJ2-2 - TRBV7-3 14 CASSPILSGGDLFF TGTGCCAGCAGCCCCATTCTATCCGGCGGGGATCTGTTTTTT
- TRBJ2-2 - TRBV19 15 CASSMGHGLGRELFF TGTGCCAGTAGTATGGGGCACGGTTTAGGTAGGGAGCTGTTTTTT
few TRBJ2-1 - TRBV20-1 13 CSALTGLPGEQFF TGCAGTGCTCTGACGGGTCTCCCTGGGGAGCAGTTCTTC
- TRBJ2-3 - TRBV27 13 CASSDDRRDTQYF TGTGCCAGCAGTGACGATAGGCGGGATACGCAGTATTTT
- TRBJ1-1 - TRBV20-1 13 CSARDDLHTEAFF TGCAGTGCTAGAGATGACCTACACACTGAAGCTTTCTTT
few TRBJ1-2 - TRBV6-6 13 CASSTPRGYGYTF TGTGCCAGCAGTACGCCTAGGGGGTATGGCTACACCTTC
few TRBJ2-7 - TRBV5-1 14 CASSLVLENYEQYF TGCGCCAGCAGCTTGGTCCTGGAAAACTACGAGCAGTACTTC
few TRBJ1-1 - TRBV12-3/TRBV12-4 12 CASSFMEVEAFF TGTGCCAGCAGTTTCATGGAAGTTGAAGCTTTCTTT
- TRBJ2-5 TRBD2 TRBV7-7 16 CASSATLAGGLETQYF TGTGCCAGCAGCGCAACCCTAGCGGGAGGGCTGGAGACCCAGTACTTC
- TRBJ1-1 - TRBV18 16 CASSPANDRPNTEAFF TGTGCCAGCTCACCCGCAAACGACAGACCGAACACTGAAGCTTTCTTT
- TRBJ2-7 TRBD2 TRBV5-1 17 CASSLAPLAVVAYEQYF TGCGCCAGCAGCTTGGCCCCTCTAGCGGTAGTTGCGTACGAGCAGTACTTC
- TRBJ2-1 TRBD1 TRBV10-1 12 CASSRQGFEQFF TGCGCCAGCAGTCGACAGGGCTTCGAGCAGTTCTTC
few TRBJ2-7 - TRBV20-1 12 CSVPRERYEQYF TGCAGCGTTCCCCGGGAGAGGTACGAGCAGTACTTC
few TRBJ2-3 TRBD2 TRBV20-1 15 CSARPREGLSDTQYF TGCAGTGCGAGACCCCGGGAGGGCCTTTCAGATACGCAGTATTTT
many TRBJ2-7 TRBD2 TRBV20-1 17 CSANPHGTSGRAYEQYF TGCAGTGCTAACCCCCACGGGACTAGCGGGAGGGCCTACGAGCAGTACTTC
- TRBJ2-7 - TRBV20-1 14 CSGGNIALAYEQYF TGCAGTGGGGGGAATATTGCCCTAGCGTACGAGCAGTACTTC
few TRBJ2-7 TRBD2 TRBV20-1 16 CSAGGLAGGPGHEQYF TGCAGTGCTGGAGGACTAGCGGGAGGGCCCGGCCACGAGCAGTACTTC
once TRBJ1-6 TRBD1 TRBV19 19 CASSNQGAGARSYNSPLHF TGTGCCAGTAGTAATCAGGGGGCTGGTGCGAGATCCTATAATTCACCCCTCCACTTT
- TRBJ2-3 - TRBV7-7 16 CASSRGLLSSTDTQYF TGTGCTAGCAGCCGCGGACTCTTATCTAGCACAGATACGCAGTATTTT
few TRBJ1-5 - TRBV24-1 13 CATAGGWSQPQHF TGTGCCACCGCCGGGGGATGGAGTCAGCCCCAGCATTTT
few TRBJ2-2 - TRBV24-1 18 CATSNPGSPSLNTGELFF TGTGCCACCAGTAATCCAGGCTCACCCTCTTTGAACACCGGGGAGCTGTTTTTT
few TRBJ2-7 - TRBV6-1 12 CASTENGYEQYF TGTGCCAGCACCGAAAACGGGTACGAGCAGTACTTC
- TRBJ2-7 TRBD1 TRBV5-1 14 CASSLGQGYNEQYF TGCGCCAGCAGCTTAGGACAGGGTTATAACGAGCAGTACTTC
few TRBJ2-1 - TRBV3-1 13 CASRPQGFREQFF TGTGCCAGCAGGCCCCAGGGGTTTAGGGAGCAGTTCTTC
few TRBJ2-5 - TRBV4-1 13 CASSQDTRGTQYF TGCGCCAGCAGCCAAGATACTAGAGGGACCCAGTACTTC
- TRBJ2-5 - TRBV12-3/TRBV12-4 13 CASSLGDKLSQYF TGTGCCAGCAGTTTAGGGGACAAACTATCCCAGTACTTC
- TRBJ2-1 TRBD1 TRBV5-4 17 CASSLRTGASLANEQFF TGTGCCAGCAGCTTGAGGACAGGGGCGAGTTTGGCCAATGAGCAGTTCTTC
few TRBJ1-2 TRBD1 TRBV12-3/TRBV12-4 14 CASSLGQGFGGYTF TGTGCCAGCAGCCTAGGACAGGGATTTGGTGGCTACACCTTC
- TRBJ1-6 - TRBV18 14 CASSSGQENSPLHF TGTGCCAGCTCCTCGGGGCAGGAGAATTCACCCCTCCACTTT
few TRBJ2-3 - TRBV10-3 14 CAISVRGREDTQYF TGTGCCATCAGTGTCCGGGGTCGAGAGGATACGCAGTATTTT
few TRBJ1-4 - TRBV29-1 12 CSVGSSNEKLFF TGCAGCGTTGGGTCCAGTAATGAAAAACTGTTTTTT
- TRBJ2-7 - TRBV19 12 CASSIQGSEQYF TGTGCCAGTAGTATACAGGGGAGCGAGCAGTACTTC
few TRBJ2-1 - TRBV19 11 CASSIGTQQFF TGTGCCAGTAGTATCGGGACTCAGCAGTTCTTC
- TRBJ2-7 - TRBV5-1 14 CASSSTGTIYEQYF TGCGCCAGCAGCTCTACAGGGACTATCTACGAGCAGTACTTC
few TRBJ1-5 - TRBV5-1 15 CASSKGTGLGQPQHF TGCGCCAGTTCCAAAGGAACAGGCCTTGGTCAGCCCCAGCATTTT
few TRBJ2-5 TRBD2 TRBV12-3/TRBV12-4 17 CASSFRLAGVGQETQYF TGTGCCAGCAGTTTTAGACTAGCGGGAGTGGGTCAAGAGACCCAGTACTTC
many TRBJ2-2 - TRBV9 15 CASSVGDLLSGELFF TGTGCCAGCAGCGTAGGAGACCTCCTGTCCGGGGAGCTGTTTTTT
few TRBJ1-1 - TRBV18 13 CASSPSGRIEAFF TGTGCCAGCTCACCTTCCGGACGGATTGAAGCTTTCTTT